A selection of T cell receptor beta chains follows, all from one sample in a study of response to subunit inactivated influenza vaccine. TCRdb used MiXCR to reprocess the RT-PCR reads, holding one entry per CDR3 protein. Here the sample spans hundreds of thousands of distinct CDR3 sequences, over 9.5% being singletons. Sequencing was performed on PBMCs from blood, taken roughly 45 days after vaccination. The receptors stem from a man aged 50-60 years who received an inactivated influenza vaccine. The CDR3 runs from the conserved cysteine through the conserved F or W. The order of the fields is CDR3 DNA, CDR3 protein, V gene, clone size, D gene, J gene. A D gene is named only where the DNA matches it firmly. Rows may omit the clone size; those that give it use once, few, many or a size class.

TGTGCCAGCAGTCCATTCAGGGGGAGCAATGAGCAGTTCTTC CASSPFRGSNEQFF TRBV12-3/TRBV12-4 few TRBD1 TRBJ2-1
TGCAGTGCAAGGTCTCTTCCAGAAAGCACAGATACGCAGTATTTT CSARSLPESTDTQYF TRBV20-1 few NA TRBJ2-3
TGCGCCAGCAGCCCCCCACCGGGACAGGTCATCGGTGAGCAGTTCTTC CASSPPPGQVIGEQFF TRBV5-1 NA TRBD1 TRBJ2-1
TGTGCCAGCAGTTCCTCGACAGGGATCCTCTCCAATGAGCAGTTCTTC CASSSSTGILSNEQFF TRBV6-5 NA TRBD1 TRBJ2-1
TGTGCCAGCAGTCCAGGGGCGGGAGGGTACGAGCAGTACTTC CASSPGAGGYEQYF TRBV27 few TRBD2 TRBJ2-7
TGTGCCAGCAGTCTCCGCAGGGGGGACAATGAGCAGTTCTTC CASSLRRGDNEQFF TRBV12-3/TRBV12-4 few NA TRBJ2-1
TGTGCCAGCACCCCCCGGGCAGGACATAATTACGGGAATGAGCAGTTCTTC CASTPRAGHNYGNEQFF TRBV13 NA NA TRBJ2-1
TGTGCCAGCAGCCAGGGTAGCGGGAGGGAGACCCAGTACTTC CASSQGSGRETQYF TRBV7-2 NA TRBD2 TRBJ2-5
TGTGCCAGCAGTTACTTCTCGGGGGCGGGAGGGCCTTTAGAGACCCAGTACTTC CASSYFSGAGGPLETQYF TRBV6-5 NA TRBD2 TRBJ2-5
TGTGCCAGCACCATTAGGAGTGGTCTAGCGGGGGGCCTTGGGGGGAAGACCCAGTACTTC CASTIRSGLAGGLGGKTQYF TRBV11-2 NA TRBD2 TRBJ2-5
TGTGCCAGCAGCTTAGGGGCTAGCGGGAGGGCCGTCAATGAGCAGTTCTTC CASSLGASGRAVNEQFF TRBV7-6 NA TRBD2 TRBJ2-1
TGTGCCAGCAGCAAGCCTCTAGCGGGAGCTCAAGAGACCCAGTACTTC CASSKPLAGAQETQYF TRBV21-1 NA NA TRBJ2-5
TGTGCCAGCAGCTTGGGTCTACCGTTGAGCAATCAGCCCCAGCATTTT CASSLGLPLSNQPQHF TRBV5-6 few NA TRBJ1-5
TGTGCCAGCAGATGGGCGCATGACAGAAAAGCTTTCTTT CASRWAHDRKAFF TRBV5-5 many NA TRBJ1-1
TGTGCCAGCAGCTTAATAAAGCCCCGACAGCAAGAGACCCAGTACTTC CASSLIKPRQQETQYF TRBV7-8 NA NA TRBJ2-5
TGTGCCAGCAGCGTAGGAGGGGGAGAGACCCAGTACTTC CASSVGGGETQYF TRBV9 many NA TRBJ2-5
TGCGCCAGCACCCCGACTAGCGCAGAGACCCAGTACTTC CASTPTSAETQYF TRBV5-1 NA TRBD2 TRBJ2-5
TGTGCCAGCAGCTTAGTGGCTAGCGGGAGTATCACAGATACGCAGTATTTT CASSLVASGSITDTQYF TRBV7-2 NA TRBD2 TRBJ2-3
TGTGCCAGCAGCTCTGGACAGGGGGCTTGGGATGAGCAGTTCTTC CASSSGQGAWDEQFF TRBV5-6 many TRBD1 TRBJ2-1
TGTGCCAGCAGTTATTGGGTCGGGAATGAGCAGTTCTTC CASSYWVGNEQFF TRBV12-3/TRBV12-4 NA NA TRBJ2-1